The present T cell receptor (beta chain) was sequenced within a study of OX40 agonist ivuxolimab in advanced cancers. Profiled with immunoSEQ multiplex PCR; TCRdb holds only in-frame clones, not every one. The data contain around 79,000 clones, 65% to 90% of them singletons. This clonotype was obtained from an adult with an advanced solid tumor such as melanoma, head and neck, liver or kidney cancer. The starting material was CD4+ or CD8+ T cells sorted from blood, obtained in a trial of the OX40 agonist ivuxolimab.

In DNA, the CDR3 is TGTGCCAGCAGCCTACTAAACGCAGATACGCAGTATTTT. This sequence encodes CASSLLNADTQYF. The chain combines TRBV7-6 with TRBJ2-3; no reliable D call. Per germline, CDR1 SGHVS and CDR2 FNYEAQ. The CDR3 consists of 13 residues. Deletions cut 5 bases from V and 4 bases from J, with 10 bases between. The complete variable domain, with remaining parts taken from reference TRBV7-6 and TRBJ2-3, reads GAGVSQSPRYKVTKRGQDVALRCDPISGHVSLYWYRQALGQGPEFLTYFNYEAQQDKSGLPNDRFSAERPEGSISTLTIQRTEQRDSAMYRCASSLLNADTQYFGPGTRLTVL.